One TCR beta chain is described in this entry. Trimming stripped 2 bases from V and 0 bases from J, with 11 bases between. The CDR3 contains 15 residues. Germline CDR1 and CDR2: SGHKS and YYEKEE (reference sequence). This sample was taken from a study of T-cell reconstitution after alpha-beta-depleted transplantation in children. Unique molecular identifiers were incorporated during preparation of the TCRbeta library. TCRdb itself ran the PCR reads through MiXCR, one entry per CDR3 protein. The data contain some 520,000 distinct CDR3 sequences, 30% to 35% of them singletons. This chain connects TRBV5-5 to TRBJ1-1, with no clear D. This TCR came from a human donor who donated a stem cell graft to a child with aplastic anemia. Sequencing was performed on PBMCs from the stem cell graft donor, taken from the stem cell graft. The CDR3 DNA follows: TGTGCCAGCAGCTTCCAGTACCCGATGAACACTGAAGCTTTCTTT. Protein: CASSFQYPMNTEAFF. The full variable domain, its missing parts supplied by reference TRBV5-5 and TRBJ1-1, is DAGVTQSPTHLIKTRGQQVTLRCSPISGHKSVSWYQQVLGQGPQFIFQYYEKEERGRGNFPDRFSARQFPNYSSELNVNALLLGDSALYLCASSFQYPMNTEAFFGQGTRLTVV.